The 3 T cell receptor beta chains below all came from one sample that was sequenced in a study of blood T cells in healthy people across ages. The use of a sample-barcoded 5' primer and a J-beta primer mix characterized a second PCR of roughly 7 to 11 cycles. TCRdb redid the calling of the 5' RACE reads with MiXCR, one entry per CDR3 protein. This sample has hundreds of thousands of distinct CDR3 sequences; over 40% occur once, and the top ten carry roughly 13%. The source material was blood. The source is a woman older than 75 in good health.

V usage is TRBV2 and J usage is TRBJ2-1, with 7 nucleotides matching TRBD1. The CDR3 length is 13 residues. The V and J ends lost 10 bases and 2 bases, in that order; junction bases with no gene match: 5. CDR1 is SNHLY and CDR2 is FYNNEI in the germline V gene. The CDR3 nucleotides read TGTGCCATCGACAGGGCGACCTACAATGAGCAGTTCTTC. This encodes CAIDRATYNEQFF.

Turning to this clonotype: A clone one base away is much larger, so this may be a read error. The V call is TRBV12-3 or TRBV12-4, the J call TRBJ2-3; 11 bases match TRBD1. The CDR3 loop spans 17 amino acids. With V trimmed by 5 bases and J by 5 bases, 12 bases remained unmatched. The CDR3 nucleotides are TGTGCCAGCAGTCCCAAAAAGGGACAGGGGGGCATAGATACGCAGTATTTT. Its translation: CASSPKKGQGGIDTQYF.

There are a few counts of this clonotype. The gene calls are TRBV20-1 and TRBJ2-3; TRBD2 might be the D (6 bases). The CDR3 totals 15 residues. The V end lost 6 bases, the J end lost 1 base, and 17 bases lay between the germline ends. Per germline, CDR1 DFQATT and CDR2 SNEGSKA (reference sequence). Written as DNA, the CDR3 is TGCAGTGCGAGGGACCAGCGGGTTGGCACAGATACGCAGTATTTT. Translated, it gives CSARDQRVGTDTQYF.